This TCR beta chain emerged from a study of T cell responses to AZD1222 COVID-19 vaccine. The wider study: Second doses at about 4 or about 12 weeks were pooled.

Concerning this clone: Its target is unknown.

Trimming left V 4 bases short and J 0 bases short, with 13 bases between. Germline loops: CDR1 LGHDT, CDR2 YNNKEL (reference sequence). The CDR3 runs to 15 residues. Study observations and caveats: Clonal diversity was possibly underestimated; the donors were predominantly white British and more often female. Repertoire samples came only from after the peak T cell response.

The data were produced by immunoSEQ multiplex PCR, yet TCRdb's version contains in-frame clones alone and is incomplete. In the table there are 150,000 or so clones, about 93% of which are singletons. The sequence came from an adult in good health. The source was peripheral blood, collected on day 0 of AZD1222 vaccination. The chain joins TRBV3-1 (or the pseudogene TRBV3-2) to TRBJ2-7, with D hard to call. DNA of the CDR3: TGTGCCAGCAGCCCGACTTACCTTAGCTCCTACGAGCAGTACTTC. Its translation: CASSPTYLSSYEQYF.